This T cell receptor beta chain was sequenced during a study of cytomegalovirus exposure and HLA in healthy donors (dated by TCRdb to the late 2010s). For the study in its entirety: An earlier analysis of 587 of the donors reported 276 Gb of sequence data and 95 million to 120 million unique TCR beta sequences obtained from some 200 million T cells. In the later analysis, no new phenotypic data were used to find candidate immune exposures; instead, reliance was placed on TCR beta sequences and their occurrence across donors. Every repertoire in the discovery cohort had been generated on one and the same sequencing platform. Because of strong linkage in the cohort, roughly five DR-DQ haplotypes were treated as single units for association and clustering. In an earlier analysis of over 550 of the donors, high-throughput TCR beta sequencing was used to judge whether each TCR beta V gene segment behaved as functional or pseudogenic. HLA typing included class I and class II loci at four-digit resolution. In addition to the first cohort of approximately 670 subjects, a separate validation cohort of approximately 110 different subjects was used. To predict cytomegalovirus infection status, the study combined high-throughput TCR immunosequencing, statistical association of individual TCRs with disease status, and machine learning. Of the roughly 400 genotyped donors, approximately 83% fell in the genetic ancestry cluster associated with self-reported Caucasian donors. Across approximately 400 genotyped donors of the cohort, an average of roughly 250,000 unique TCR beta nucleotide sequences per donor were sequenced, and roughly 20% of those sequences were non-productive. Donor age, sex, ethnicity and CMV serostatus were compiled together with the repertoire data. Roughly 300 gigabases of sequencing data and 75 million to 85 million unique TCR sequences made up an early release that covered nearly 650 HLA-typed donors. The study used immunosequencing to profile the T cell repertoires of 600 to 850 subjects and linked those repertoires to cytomegalovirus serostatus. A later analysis re-analyzed previously published TCR beta repertoires from about 730 donors and added high-resolution HLA genotyping to study TCR occurrence patterns. The number of typed donors differed by locus: roughly 620-640 for A, B, C, DRB1 and DQB1; some 540 for DQA1; 606 for DPA1; and about 450 for DPB1. A later genetic analysis used genome-wide SNP genotypes for about 55% of the 666 donors, treating that subset as a discovery cohort. The study aimed to test whether signatures of past pathogen exposure could be identified by cataloging public T cell receptors. The paper's findings and limits, for the study overall: For the cohort, immune exposure information was limited to CMV serostatus. In a later analysis, over 15,000 TCR beta sequences were associated with specific HLA alleles at a false discovery rate of 0.05. This cohort had only TCR beta chains sequenced, and the lack of alpha or paired-chain data limited which features could be detected. In a later analysis, HLA-associated TCR beta chains were found to be more clonally expanded and to have lower generation probabilities than equally common non-associated chains. The earlier analysis of fewer than 750 of the donors excluded about 16 rarely observed V segments, including chromosome 9 orphons, because counts were too low. A group of highly shared sequence variants was considered likely to be a technical artifact of the sequencing pipeline. In an earlier analysis of more than 450 of the donors, most TCR beta V segments were observed in productive rearrangements about 87% or about 30% of the time, broadly matching IMGT annotations. The study gave a list of some 150 TCR beta chains associated with cytomegalovirus. Cytomegalovirus status was reported to be diagnosed by the classifier with high specificity and sensitivity in both the original and validation cohorts. The authors suggested that the approach could potentially be extended to other disease states and immunological phenotypes. Across donors, most TCR sequences were observed very rarely, whereas some public TCRs were present in many individuals. In a later analysis, the rate of TCR association differed among HLA loci, with DRB1 alleles having the most associated TCRs and HLA-C alleles having the fewest. In vitro tests confirmed that a few of the cytomegalovirus-associated TCR beta chains recognize cytomegalovirus antigens. Because HLA typing was unavailable for some donors at each locus, only the typed subset was used in association tests. Compared with the roughly 700-donor mean, donors in an Asian-associated ancestry cluster had fewer N-insertions in productive TCRs, according to a later genetic analysis. V-gene and J-gene trimming of TCR beta chains was associated with a missense DCLRE1C variant in a later genetic analysis, and the association was replicated in an independent cohort. A further reported finding was that TCR beta sequences accurately predicted the HLA-A and HLA-B alleles for most subjects in the first cohort. Several of the top co-occurrence clusters appeared to be linked to parvovirus B19, influenza, CMV and Epstein-Barr virus, according to a later analysis. In a later analysis, most CMV-associated TCR beta chains were found to appear HLA-restricted, with HLA associations seemingly driven largely by CMV exposure. Correlated functional status among segregating V segments might be attributable to linkage disequilibrium, but an unknown experimental factor could not be ruled out. Presence/absence analyses assumed roughly uniform sequencing depth across donors, an assumption that may not hold. When HLA alleles, especially DR and DQ, strongly co-occurred, attributing TCR associations to individual alleles was difficult.

As concerns this clone: This receptor's antigen is unknown. No quality values exist for individual bases; no much larger clone is one base distant.

The cohort was made up of 666 healthy bone marrow donors. Cohort members were all nominally healthy when sampled, although unrecorded immune exposures were likely present. The donor tested CMV seropositive, placing the donor among the approximately 310 seropositive members of the cohort. Each donor provided a peripheral blood sample, and peripheral blood mononuclear cells were used for TCR beta sequencing. The Qiagen DNeasy Blood Extraction Kit was used to extract genomic DNA from the blood cell samples. Library preparation used the immunoSEQ multiplex PCR assay. The multiplex PCR relied on a mix of 60 forward primers for TCR Vbeta segments and 13 reverse primers for TCR Jbeta segments. Amplification of the CDR3 region of rearranged TCR beta genes was performed with a multiplex PCR assay on genomic DNA. The Illumina HiSeq System was used to sequence the amplified TCR beta libraries as 87-base-pair reads. Regarding the original processing steps: A later analysis counted some 74 million unique TCR beta chains across the 650 to 700 repertoires, and 10 million to 12 million of these chains were shared by at least two donors. Raw reads were error-corrected and collapsed into unique sequences by a nearest-neighbor algorithm in which closely related sequences were merged to remove PCR and sequencing errors. Alignment of CDR3 sequences to IMGT reference sequences was used to assign V, D and J gene segments. Each retained sequence needed at least a six-nucleotide match to both a V gene segment and a J gene segment. A rearrangement was called productive if the CDR3 had no stop codons and remained in frame with V and J, and every other rearrangement was called non-productive. CDR3 was defined by IMGT convention, running from the second conserved V-encoded cysteine to the conserved J-encoded phenylalanine. The earlier analysis of about 610 of the donors excluded any sequence lacking an unambiguous match to a single V gene segment. An earlier analysis of a few hundred of the donors called V segments functional above 56.7% productive rearrangements and segregating when the between-donor standard deviation exceeded 5%. A statistical classification framework was built for diagnosing cytomegalovirus status from the catalog of TCR beta chain sequences. In a later analysis, TCR nucleotide sequences were compared against IMGT/GENE-DB human TR gene sequences so that V and J genes could be assigned. Using the TCRdist pipeline, a later analysis assigned CDR3 sequences along with most-parsimonious VDJ recombination scenarios. In a later analysis, each TCR beta chain was defined by its CDR3 amino acid sequence together with its V-gene family, and reads without a unique V-gene family were excluded. To address suspected cross-contamination and a sequencing artifact, a later analysis removed around 590 highly shared, low-generation-probability nucleotide sequences. For each public chain, a later analysis derived a clonal expansion index from normalized ranks of inferred template counts within each repertoire. Generation probabilities in a later analysis came from a VDJ recombination model fitted to out-of-frame rearrangements, and those results were checked against IGoR. Hypergeometric tests were used in a later analysis to score TCR-TCR, TCR-HLA and TCR-CMV co-occurrence, with a repertoire-size bias correction applied to the TCR pairs. To estimate false discovery rates, a later analysis permuted the HLA or CMV assignments 20 times. In a later analysis, co-occurring TCRs were grouped with DBSCAN, and TCRdist sequence similarity was added when clustering was performed within HLA-allele-positive subsets. Repertoires with fewer than 30,000 or more than 120,000 public chains were left out of co-occurrence clustering, as were about 5 repertoires with anomalous nucleotide sharing. TCRdb limited this immuneACCESS table to in-frame rearrangements with V and J called. A share of clones is missing; checked studies link under half to unresolved V genes, and the rest is unexplained. That table supplies the V and J calls and clone size; D and trimming were determined from the DNA. The sample profile shows more than 85,000 clones; 60% to 80% of them were found once. The top ten constitute 9.6% of the sample.

The source material was PBMCs. This TCR derives from a male donor in good health and CMV-seropositive.

The nucleotides read TGTGCCAGCAGTGAAGATAATATTGAGGTATCTGAAGCTTTCTTT. Its protein is CASSEDNIEVSEAFF. Recombination linked TRBV2 to TRBJ1-1, with no confidently assigned D gene. The CDR3 holds 15 amino acids from the cysteine to the phenylalanine. Left in the record is the CDR3 DNA by itself, 45 bases read in frame from the first base. A distance of 15 bases separates the germline ends of V and J, which lose 1 base and 6 bases respectively. In the germline V gene, CDR1 corresponds to SNHLY and CDR2 to FYNNEI. Supplemented by the reference TRBV2 and TRBJ1-1 proteins around the CDR3, the complete variable domain is EPEVTQTPSHQVTQMGQEVILRCVPISNHLYFYWYRQILGQKVEFLVSFYNNEISEKSEIFDDQFSVERPDGSNFTLKIRSTKLEDSAMYFCASSEDNIEVSEAFFGQGTRLTVV.